These T cell receptor beta chains were read from a single sample in a study of early T cells in non-severe SARS-CoV-2 infection. In TCRdb, the 5' RACE reads were re-called with MiXCR into one record per CDR3 protein. Altogether around 84,000 distinct CDR3 sequences are present, more than 9% being singletons, with the ten largest covering 6.5% to 9%. This specimen consisted of whole blood, obtained at baseline. These receptors were taken from an adult who was a healthcare worker with PCR-confirmed SARS-CoV-2 infection or an uninfected control (not recorded which). The CDR3 runs from the conserved cysteine through the conserved F or W. D genes are given only for firm matches. Clone sizes are given selectively: once, few, many, or a class where the clone is expanded.

clone size: many
V gene: TRBV4-2
D gene: .
J gene: TRBJ2-5
CDR3 DNA: TGTGCCAGCAGCCAAGATCTAAGGGCCAGGGAGACCCAGTACTTC
CDR3 protein: CASSQDLRARETQYF

clone size: many
V gene: TRBV27
D gene: TRBD2
J gene: TRBJ2-7
CDR3 DNA: TGTGCCAGCAGTTTGATAGCGGGAGGTACCGAGCAGTACTTC
CDR3 protein: CASSLIAGGTEQYF

clone size: many
V gene: TRBV7-3
D gene: .
J gene: TRBJ2-7
CDR3 DNA: TGTGCCAGCAGCTTAAACAGGGGGGGAGAGCAGTACTTC
CDR3 protein: CASSLNRGGEQYF

clone size: .
V gene: TRBV5-1
D gene: .
J gene: TRBJ2-5
CDR3 DNA: TGCGCCAGCAGCATCGGCGGACAGGGAGGGCAAGAGACCCAGTACTTC
CDR3 protein: CASSIGGQGGQETQYF

clone size: few
V gene: TRBV7-9
D gene: .
J gene: TRBJ1-1
CDR3 DNA: TGTGCCAGCAGCTTTGGGGCCGCTGAAGCTTTCTTT
CDR3 protein: CASSFGAAEAFF

clone size: many
V gene: TRBV19
D gene: TRBD2
J gene: TRBJ2-5
CDR3 DNA: TGTGCCAGTAGTAGCGGGAGGGCCTCTGTGAAGACCCAGTACTTC
CDR3 protein: CASSSGRASVKTQYF

clone size: many
V gene: TRBV7-8
D gene: TRBD1
J gene: TRBJ1-5
CDR3 DNA: TGTGCCAGCAGCCGGGACAGTGGCAATCAGCCCCAGCATTTT
CDR3 protein: CASSRDSGNQPQHF

clone size: few
V gene: TRBV3-1
D gene: .
J gene: TRBJ1-5
CDR3 DNA: TGTGCCAGCAGCCAAGATGTGCGGGTAGGGCAGCCCCAGCATTTT
CDR3 protein: CASSQDVRVGQPQHF

clone size: few
V gene: TRBV7-3
D gene: TRBD2
J gene: TRBJ2-1
CDR3 DNA: TGTGCCAGCAGCTTAGCCCCTGGGCGGGAGGGCCATGAGCAGTTCTTC
CDR3 protein: CASSLAPGREGHEQFF

clone size: many
V gene: TRBV6-1
D gene: .
J gene: TRBJ2-3
CDR3 DNA: TGTGCCAGCAGTGAAGGGAGCGGGAGCACAGATACGCAGTATTTT
CDR3 protein: CASSEGSGSTDTQYF

clone size: many
V gene: TRBV7-9
D gene: .
J gene: TRBJ2-4
CDR3 DNA: TGTGCCAGCAGCGCGGGAGCCAAAAACATTCAGTACTTC
CDR3 protein: CASSAGAKNIQYF

clone size: .
V gene: TRBV9
D gene: TRBD2
J gene: TRBJ2-2
CDR3 DNA: TGTGCCAGCAGCGTGGGGATCGGGAGGGCAGGAGGAACCGGGGAGCTGTTTTTT
CDR3 protein: CASSVGIGRAGGTGELFF

clone size: few
V gene: TRBV30
D gene: .
J gene: TRBJ2-1
CDR3 DNA: TGTGCCTGGAGGGCGTACAATGAGCAGTTCTTC
CDR3 protein: CAWRAYNEQFF

clone size: .
V gene: TRBV30
D gene: .
J gene: TRBJ1-1
CDR3 DNA: TGTGCCTGGGGGAGGGACACTGAAGCTTTCTTT
CDR3 protein: CAWGRDTEAFF

clone size: many
V gene: TRBV19
D gene: .
J gene: TRBJ2-2
CDR3 DNA: TGTGCCAGTAGTGTCCAGGGGATAGACGGGGAGCTGTTTTTT
CDR3 protein: CASSVQGIDGELFF

clone size: few
V gene: TRBV29-1
D gene: .
J gene: TRBJ1-4
CDR3 DNA: TGCAGCGACCGATTCTCCCTACAGGGACTTAAACTGTTTTTT
CDR3 protein: CSDRFSLQGLKLFF

clone size: .
V gene: TRBV7-9
D gene: TRBD2
J gene: TRBJ2-5
CDR3 DNA: TGTGCCAGCAGTCCTAGCGGGAGGAAAGAGACCCAGTACTTC
CDR3 protein: CASSPSGRKETQYF

clone size: .
V gene: TRBV7-9
D gene: .
J gene: TRBJ1-1
CDR3 DNA: TGTGCCAGCAGCTTAGAGGTCACTGAAGCTTTCTTT
CDR3 protein: CASSLEVTEAFF

clone size: .
V gene: TRBV28
D gene: TRBD1
J gene: TRBJ1-5
CDR3 DNA: TGTGCCAGCAGTCTCGGGACAGGGGGCTCTATTAGCAATCAGCCCCAGCATTTT
CDR3 protein: CASSLGTGGSISNQPQHF

clone size: few
V gene: TRBV5-1
D gene: TRBD2
J gene: TRBJ2-1
CDR3 DNA: TGCGCCAGCAGCTCCTATGGGACTAGCGGGAGCAGCTCCTACAATGAGCAGTTCTTC
CDR3 protein: CASSSYGTSGSSSYNEQFF

clone size: .
V gene: TRBV20-1
D gene: .
J gene: TRBJ2-2
CDR3 DNA: TGCAGTGCTAGAGATCAGGGTGGCGGGGAGCTGTTTTTT
CDR3 protein: CSARDQGGGELFF

clone size: many
V gene: TRBV20-1
D gene: TRBD1
J gene: TRBJ2-4
CDR3 DNA: TGCAGTGCCACCGACTCCGGGACAGGTGGGAACATTCAGTACTTC
CDR3 protein: CSATDSGTGGNIQYF

clone size: .
V gene: TRBV7-9
D gene: TRBD1
J gene: TRBJ2-7
CDR3 DNA: TGTGCCAGCAGCTCCCGGACAGGCTACGAGCAGTACTTC
CDR3 protein: CASSSRTGYEQYF

clone size: .
V gene: TRBV11-3
D gene: .
J gene: TRBJ2-7
CDR3 DNA: TGTGCCAGCAGCTTATTCACCCACTACGAGCAGTACTTC
CDR3 protein: CASSLFTHYEQYF

clone size: .
V gene: TRBV28
D gene: .
J gene: TRBJ2-7
CDR3 DNA: TGTGCCAGCAGTTTTAGGACGGGCTACTCCTACGAGCAGTACTTC
CDR3 protein: CASSFRTGYSYEQYF

clone size: many
V gene: TRBV28
D gene: .
J gene: TRBJ2-7
CDR3 DNA: TGTGCCAGCAGTTTGGGGAGTTACACCGGTACATACGAGCAGTACTTC
CDR3 protein: CASSLGSYTGTYEQYF

clone size: few
V gene: TRBV4-1
D gene: .
J gene: TRBJ2-7
CDR3 DNA: TGCGCCAGCAGCCAAGATCCGGGTGCCAGTTCCTACGAGCAGTACTTC
CDR3 protein: CASSQDPGASSYEQYF

clone size: .
V gene: TRBV18
D gene: TRBD2
J gene: TRBJ2-7
CDR3 DNA: TGTGCCAGCTCACCAGGGCTAGCGGTCTCCTACGAGCAGTACTTC
CDR3 protein: CASSPGLAVSYEQYF

clone size: medium-sized
V gene: TRBV18
D gene: TRBD1
J gene: TRBJ2-7
CDR3 DNA: TGTGCCAGCTCACCATCACAGGGGGTCTCCTACGAGCAGTACTTC
CDR3 protein: CASSPSQGVSYEQYF